The 30 T cell receptor beta chains presented below share a single source sample, sequenced in a study of cytomegalovirus exposure and HLA in healthy donors. Some clones are missing from TCRdb's copy, which holds only in-frame ones; the method was immunoSEQ multiplex PCR. The sample shows around 130,000 clones, around nine tenths of them seen only once. Sequencing used PBMCs. The receptors here all came from a man aged 25 to 45 in good health and CMV-seronegative.

The chain joins TRBV5-4 to TRBJ1-1, with 8 nucleotides matching TRBD1. The CDR3 sequence is 15 residues long. With 5 bases clipped from V and 5 bases from J, the junction kept 11 bases outside the gene matches. Germline lookup yields CDR1 SGHNT and CDR2 YYREEE (reference sequence). CDR3 amino acids: CASRTEQGVWTEAFF. The CDR3 DNA is TGTGCCAGCAGGACAGAACAGGGGGTTTGGACTGAAGCTTTCTTT.

This chain connects TRBV30 to TRBJ1-2; D gene uncertain. This CDR3 has 11 amino acids. CDR1 and CDR2 from the germline V gene are GTSNPN and SVGIG (reference sequence). The V gene lost 2 bases and the J gene lost 7 bases, with 8 bases spanning the gap. The CDR3 sequence: CAWSFPVGYTF. CDR3 DNA sequence: TGTGCCTGGAGTTTCCCAGTTGGCTACACCTTC.

The chain links TRBV9 to TRBJ1-4, with unresolved D. This CDR3 spans 16 amino acids. V was pared by 0 bases and J by 7 bases, with 16 bases between. CDR1 and CDR2 (germline): SGDLS, YYNGEE. CDR3 in DNA: TGTGCCAGCAGCGTAGGATCCCCTGGGGAGAGTGAAAAACTGTTTTTT. Protein sequence: CASSVGSPGESEKLFF.

The chain uses TRBV6-5 and TRBJ1-1; 10 nucleotides agree with TRBD1. The CDR3 has 13 residues. CDR1 is MNHEY and CDR2 is SVGAGI in the germline V gene. The J segment lost 10 bases and the V segment lost 5 bases, leaving 7 bases of the junction unmatched. CDR3 nucleotides: TGTGCCAGCAGTACGGGACAGGGGTTAGCAGCTTTCTTT. Translating it yields CASSTGQGLAAFF.

The chain has TRBV7-9 and TRBJ1-5; no firm D call. Germline V gene lookup returns CDR1 SEHNR and CDR2 FQNEAQ (reference sequence). The CDR3 runs 15 residues. V lost 0 bases to trimming and J lost 4 bases, with 10 bases between them. Here the CDR3 reads CASSLAIAENQPQHF. For the CDR3, the DNA is TGTGCCAGCAGCTTAGCGATAGCAGAAAATCAGCCCCAGCATTTT.

The rearrangement uses TRBV5-4 and TRBJ2-2; 9 bases line up with TRBD2. J was trimmed by 4 bases and V by 1 base; bases with no gene match: 5. The V gene's germline CDR1 is SGHNT and CDR2 YYREEE (reference sequence). The CDR3 extends over 16 amino acids. CDR3 coding DNA: TGTGCCAGCAGCTTGTTTTCTAGCGGGGTCACCGGGGAGCTGTTTTTT. It yields the protein CASSLFSSGVTGELFF.

The chain couples TRBV7-2 to TRBJ1-2, with unresolved D. The CDR3 contains 15 residues. Germline CDR1 and CDR2: SGHTA and FQGNSA. The V end lost 2 bases, the J end lost 4 bases, and 14 bases lay between the germline ends. Written as DNA, the CDR3 is TGTGCCAGCAGCTTAAGGGCGATCCGGGGCTATGGCTACACCTTC. Protein product: CASSLRAIRGYGYTF. Drawing the rest from reference TRBV7-2 and TRBJ1-2, the complete variable domain is GAGVSQSPSNKVTEKGKDVELRCDPISGHTALYWYRQSLGQGLEFLIYFQGNSAPDKSGLPSDRFSAERTGGSVSTLTIQRTQQEDSAVYLCASSLRAIRGYGYTFGSGTRLTVV.

The rearrangement links TRBV7-2 to TRBJ2-1; D gene ambiguous. The germline gives CDR1 SGHTA, CDR2 FQGNSA. V was cut by 1 base and J by 6 bases, with 7 bases left in between. There are 13 residues in the CDR3. DNA of the CDR3: TGTGCCAGCAGCTTAGTAGCAGTCAATGAGCAGTTCTTC. It yields the protein CASSLVAVNEQFF. Variable domain in full (rest from reference TRBV7-2 and TRBJ2-1): GAGVSQSPSNKVTEKGKDVELRCDPISGHTALYWYRQSLGQGLEFLIYFQGNSAPDKSGLPSDRFSAERTGGSVSTLTIQRTQQEDSAVYLCASSLVAVNEQFFGPGTRLTVL.

This clone was recorded only once. This chain uses TRBV19 with TRBJ2-1; 10 bases align to TRBD2. CDR1 is LNHDA, CDR2 SQIVND, per germline (reference sequence). J was trimmed by 9 bases and V by 10 bases; bases with no gene match: 6. There are 12 residues in the CDR3. CDR3 amino acids: CATGTSDGEQFF. DNA of the CDR3: TGTGCCACCGGGACTAGCGACGGTGAGCAGTTCTTC.

The V and J genes are TRBV7-9 and TRBJ2-5; D call uncertain. CDR1 SEHNR and CDR2 FQNEAQ come from the germline V gene (reference sequence). The ends were cut back, 6 bases at V and 2 bases at J, with 7 bases in the middle. The CDR3 runs 12 residues. The CDR3 DNA sequence: TGTGCCAGCAGGCGCCTTCAAGAGACCCAGTACTTC. Translated, it gives CASRRLQETQYF.

This rearrangement joins TRBV30 to TRBJ1-1, with D tentatively TRBD1 (6 bases). Trimming shortened V by 2 bases and J by 5 bases, and 12 bases separated the two germline ends. CDR1 and CDR2 (germline): GTSNPN, SVGIG (reference sequence). This CDR3 spans 13 amino acids. CDR3 loop: CAWSRLGQTEAFF. The CDR3 DNA follows: TGTGCCTGGAGTCGATTAGGACAGACTGAAGCTTTCTTT.

Points on this clone: The junction departs from germline at one end; a sequencing error may be responsible. The chain combines TRBV5-1 with TRBJ2-7, with 7 positions matching TRBD2. The CDR3 totals 13 residues. Germline V CDR1 and CDR2: SGHRS, YFSETQ. The CDR3 spells CASSGGDGRPADF. Here the CDR3 DNA reads TGCGCCAGCAGCGGGGGGGATGGTCGCCCGGCGGACTTC. Full variable domain (remainder filled in from reference TRBV5-1 and TRBJ2-7): KAGVTQTPRYLIKTRGQQVTLSCSPISGHRSVSWYQQTPGQGLQFLFEYFSETQRNKGNFPGRFSGRQFSNSRSEMNVSTLELGDSALYLCASSGGDGRPADFGPGTRLTVT.

The CDR3 sequence: CASSLEGALAVSNEQFF. Written as DNA, the CDR3 is TGTGCCAGCAGCTTAGAAGGAGCGCTAGCGGTGAGTAATGAGCAGTTCTTC. V and J are TRBV11-3 and TRBJ2-1; 7 positions match TRBD2. The germline V gene has CDR1 SGHNT and CDR2 YENEEA. The CDR3 has 17 residues. V gave up 0 bases and J gave up 7 bases; unmatched junction bases: 12.

The V call is TRBV19, the J call TRBJ2-7, with a tentative D call TRBD1 (5 bases). The CDR3 is 11 residues long. The V gene lost 5 bases and the J gene lost 9 bases, with 11 bases spanning the gap. Per germline, CDR1 LNHDA and CDR2 SQIVND (reference sequence). CDR3 sequence: CASSQQDRQYF. The CDR3 nucleotides read TGTGCCAGTAGTCAACAAGACAGGCAGTACTTC.

The chain carries TRBV5-1 and TRBJ2-2; 9 positions agree with TRBD2. This CDR3 region has 18 residues. V trimming: 4 bases; J trimming: 3 bases; junction bases outside the gene matches: 13. Germline CDR1 is SGHRS and CDR2 is YFSETQ. Here the CDR3 reads CASSRTLAGPSDTGELFF. For the CDR3, the DNA is TGCGCCAGCAGCCGAACCCTAGCGGGACCTAGCGACACCGGGGAGCTGTTTTTT.

V gene TRBV5-6 combines with J gene TRBJ2-7; a weak D match, TRBD2 (5 bases). Germline assignment: CDR1 SGHDT and CDR2 YYEEEE. Trimming pared 3 bases from V and 2 bases from J, leaving 15 bases between. The CDR3 is 15 residues long. CDR3 sequence reads: CASSSGETSTYEQYF. CDR3 sequence (DNA): TGTGCCAGCAGCTCCGGGGAGACATCCACCTACGAGCAGTACTTC.

V usage is TRBV9 and J usage is TRBJ2-7; TRBD1 matches at 8 bases. The CDR3 is 16 residues long. Germline trimming cut 4 bases from V and 6 bases from J; bases unmatched to any gene: 15. Germline CDR1 is SGDLS and CDR2 is YYNGEE. DNA for the CDR3: TGTGCCAGCAGCTACCATCCGGGACAGGTAAAGTCCGAGCAGTACTTC. Amino acids: CASSYHPGQVKSEQYF.

This chain links TRBV7-3 with TRBJ1-2; tentative D call: TRBD1 (6 bases). CDR1 SGHTA and CDR2 FQGTGA come from the germline V gene. V lost 0 bases and J 14 bases, leaving 16 bases between the germline ends. CDR3 size: 13 residues. The CDR3: CASSLTFQGSVTF. Written as DNA, the CDR3 is TGTGCCAGCAGCTTAACTTTCCAGGGGAGTGTGACCTTC.

This chain joins TRBV2 and TRBJ2-7; 7 bases align to TRBD1. The CDR3 has 15 amino acids. The trim removed 10 bases at V and 2 bases at J, leaving 14 bases unmatched. Per germline, CDR1 SNHLY and CDR2 FYNNEI. CDR3 loop: CAILLLSGTAYEQYF. DNA for the CDR3: TGTGCCATCTTGCTACTATCCGGGACAGCCTACGAGCAGTACTTC.

The chain has TRBV20-1 and TRBJ2-7; TRBD2 is a possible D gene (6 bases). The CDR3 consists of 11 residues. Trimming cost V 5 bases and J 7 bases, with 12 bases left between them. Germline-derived CDR1 and CDR2 are DFQATT and SNEGSKA (reference sequence). In DNA, the CDR3 is TGCAGTGCTCTAACTCTAGCGGAGCAGTACTTC. Translated, it gives CSALTLAEQYF.

The DNA for the CDR3 is TGTGCCAGCAGCGTGGATGGGGGACTAGCGGTAGGAGGGACCGGGGAGCTGTTTTTT. This gives the protein CASSVDGGLAVGGTGELFF. The chain joins TRBV9 to TRBJ2-2; TRBD2 agrees at 11 bases. In germline, CDR1 is SGDLS, CDR2 YYNGEE. The CDR3 runs to 19 residues. Trimming removed 2 bases from V and 5 bases from J; junction bases left unmatched: 14.

The chain is built from TRBV5-1 and TRBJ2-1; 8 bases are a match to TRBD1. Germline-derived CDR1 and CDR2 are SGHRS and YFSETQ. This CDR3 is built from 15 residues. With V trimmed by 3 bases and J by 5 bases, 7 bases remained unmatched. The CDR3 spells CASSSPWTGNNEQFF. CDR3 DNA sequence: TGCGCCAGCAGCTCCCCGTGGACAGGGAACAATGAGCAGTTCTTC. The complete variable domain, with remaining parts taken from reference TRBV5-1 and TRBJ2-1, reads KAGVTQTPRYLIKTRGQQVTLSCSPISGHRSVSWYQQTPGQGLQFLFEYFSETQRNKGNFPGRFSGRQFSNSRSEMNVSTLELGDSALYLCASSSPWTGNNEQFFGPGTRLTVL.

This sequence joins TRBV9 and TRBJ2-2; tentatively, D is TRBD2 (6 bases). The germline CDR1 and CDR2 sequences are SGDLS and YYNGEE. V dropped 4 bases and J dropped 1 base, with 14 bases sitting between them. The CDR3 totals 16 residues. CDR3 residues: CASSPRLEGNTGELFF. The CDR3 coding sequence is TGTGCCAGCAGCCCAAGACTAGAGGGGAACACCGGGGAGCTGTTTTTT. Full variable domain (outside the CDR3, taken from reference TRBV9 and TRBJ2-2): DSGVTQTPKHLITATGQRVTLRCSPRSGDLSVYWYQQSLDQGLQFLIQYYNGEERAKGNILERFSAQQFPDLHSELNLSSLELGDSALYFCASSPRLEGNTGELFFGEGSRLTVL.

The genes are TRBV30 and TRBJ2-1; 8 bases line up with TRBD2. The V segment lost 6 bases and the J segment 8 bases; nucleotides outside the gene matches: 24. Germline lookup yields CDR1 GTSNPN and CDR2 SVGIG (reference sequence). There are 18 residues in the CDR3. The CDR3 protein is CACLEGQGLAGGSDEQFF. The CDR3 DNA sequence: TGTGCCTGCCTGGAGGGACAAGGTCTCGCGGGAGGTTCCGATGAGCAGTTCTTC.

V and J are TRBV27 and TRBJ2-5, with TRBD1 matching 7 bases. The CDR3 contains 15 residues. Per germline, CDR1 MNHEY and CDR2 SMNVEV (reference sequence). With V trimmed by 3 bases and J by 4 bases, 8 bases remained unmatched. Here the CDR3 reads CASSLTDRAAETQYF. CDR3 coding DNA: TGTGCCAGCAGTTTGACCGACAGGGCGGCAGAGACCCAGTACTTC.

The chain employs TRBV9 and TRBJ2-1, with TRBD2 matching 11 bases. Germline assignment: CDR1 SGDLS and CDR2 YYNGEE. Unmatched junction bases numbered 1, after V lost 1 base and J lost 7 bases. The CDR3 is made up of 14 amino acids. CDR3 sequence: CASSVTSGSNEQFF. The CDR3 nucleotides are TGTGCCAGCAGCGTAACTAGCGGGAGTAATGAGCAGTTCTTC. The full variable domain, in which reference TRBV9 and TRBJ2-1 provide the parts outside the CDR3, is DSGVTQTPKHLITATGQRVTLRCSPRSGDLSVYWYQQSLDQGLQFLIQYYNGEERAKGNILERFSAQQFPDLHSELNLSSLELGDSALYFCASSVTSGSNEQFFGPGTRLTVL.

This chain uses TRBV30 with TRBJ1-5; 9 bases align to TRBD1. Germline V gene sequence: CDR1 GTSNPN, CDR2 SVGIG (reference sequence). The junction had 6 bases not matched to a gene; V was cut back by 5 bases and J by 4 bases. This CDR3 has 14 amino acids. This chain's CDR3 is CAWQAGTGNQPQHF. Here the CDR3 DNA reads TGTGCCTGGCAGGCGGGGACAGGGAATCAGCCCCAGCATTTT.

V and J are TRBV11-2 and TRBJ1-4; possible D gene TRBD1, 5 bases. Looked up from germline, CDR1 is SGHAT and CDR2 is FQNNGV. This CDR3 has 13 residues. Trimming took 4 bases from V and 12 from J, leaving 15 bases between them. This chain's CDR3 is CASSSFPGLELFF. In DNA form, the CDR3 reads TGTGCCAGCAGCTCCTTCCCAGGGTTAGAACTGTTTTTT. Together with reference TRBV11-2 and TRBJ1-4, the CDR3 gives the full variable domain: EAGVAQSPRYKIIEKRQSVAFWCNPISGHATLYWYQQILGQGPKLLIQFQNNGVVDDSQLPKDRFSAERLKGVDSTLKIQPAKLEDSAVYLCASSSFPGLELFFGSGTQLSVL.

This sequence joins TRBV5-1 and TRBJ1-2; perhaps TRBD1 as D (5 bases). The CDR3 extends over 13 amino acids. Trimming took off 9 bases at V and 6 bases at J, with 18 bases between the two ends. Germline-derived CDR1 and CDR2 are SGHRS and YFSETQ. The CDR3 spells CAISPGGVHGYTF. In DNA form, the CDR3 reads TGCGCCATCTCCCCCGGGGGGGTTCATGGCTACACCTTC. Together with reference TRBV5-1 and TRBJ1-2, the CDR3 gives the full variable domain: KAGVTQTPRYLIKTRGQQVTLSCSPISGHRSVSWYQQTPGQGLQFLFEYFSETQRNKGNFPGRFSGRQFSNSRSEMNVSTLELGDSALYLCAISPGGVHGYTFGSGTRLTVV.

V is TRBV19 and J is TRBJ1-1; D perhaps matches TRBD1 (5 bases). Trimming shortened V by 3 bases and J by 7 bases, and 15 bases separated the two germline ends. The CDR3 sequence is 14 residues long. Germline assignment: CDR1 LNHDA and CDR2 SQIVND (reference sequence). CDR3 residues: CASSILGGLGEAFF. DNA for the CDR3: TGTGCCAGTAGTATTCTCGGGGGTTTGGGTGAAGCTTTCTTT.